The 9 T cell receptor beta chains below come from one sample, sequenced in a study of T cell responses to AZD1222 COVID-19 vaccine. TCRdb keeps only in-frame clones here, not all; method: immunoSEQ multiplex PCR. The table lists about 140,000 clones, around 90% of them singletons, with under 2% in the top ten. The sample consisted of peripheral blood, taken 28 days after the second AZD1222 dose. The receptors originated from an adult who received the AZD1222 COVID-19 vaccine.

The chain uses TRBV4-2 and TRBJ2-2, with a possible D match to TRBD2 (6 bases). Germline values: CDR1 LGHNA, CDR2 YNFKEQ. This CDR3 spans 15 amino acids. V was pared by 5 bases and J by 7 bases, with 17 bases between. The chain's CDR3 is CASSGSRTGVGELFF. The CDR3 DNA sequence: TGTGCCAGCAGCGGTTCTCGCACGGGGGTCGGGGAGCTGTTTTTT.

The chain is built from TRBV20-1 and TRBJ1-2, with TRBD1 as a possible D gene (5 bases). From germline, CDR1 is DFQATT and CDR2 SNEGSKA (reference sequence). The CDR3 is 12 residues long. The V end lost 3 bases, the J end lost 6 bases, and 11 bases lay between the germline ends. The CDR3: CSASRGADGYTF. The CDR3 region has the DNA TGCAGTGCTAGTCGGGGCGCAGATGGCTACACCTTC.

As DNA, the CDR3 is TGTGCCAGCTGGACTTTCCGAAATCAGCCCCAGCATTTT. Protein: CASWTFRNQPQHF. The chain joins TRBV28 to TRBJ1-5; D not certain. Germline V gives CDR1 MDHEN, CDR2 SYDVKM. The CDR3 spans 13 residues. The V and J ends lost 8 bases and 4 bases respectively, with 12 bases between them.

V gene TRBV6-5 combines with J gene TRBJ2-1; the D is unclear. Germline V gene lookup returns CDR1 MNHEY and CDR2 SVGAGI. V gave up 2 bases and J gave up 4 bases, with 12 bases separating them. This CDR3 comprises 15 residues. The DNA of the CDR3 is TGTGCCAGCAGTTACGGAGTGACGGTTTACAATGAGCAGTTCTTC. Translation: CASSYGVTVYNEQFF.

The gene calls are TRBV6-4 and TRBJ2-3, with D possibly TRBD2 on 6 matching bases. Germline CDR1 reads MRHNA; CDR2 reads SNTAGT. The CDR3 covers 15 residues. The ends were cut back, 3 bases at V and 0 bases at J, with 10 bases in the middle. CDR3 residues: CASSDVADSTDTQYF. The CDR3 nucleotides are TGTGCCAGCAGTGATGTAGCGGATAGCACAGATACGCAGTATTTT.

The chain links TRBV24-1 to TRBJ2-3; D not resolved. In germline, CDR1 is KGHDR, CDR2 SFDVKD. Trimming stripped 0 bases from V and 2 bases from J, with 8 bases between. The CDR3 totals 15 residues. The CDR3 DNA sequence: TGTGCCACCAGTGATTTGGGGCAGGACACAGATACGCAGTATTTT. It yields the protein CATSDLGQDTDTQYF.

The chain combines TRBV7-2 with TRBJ2-3; D gene unclear. Germline values: CDR1 SGHTA, CDR2 FQGNSA. The CDR3 extends over 13 amino acids. V dropped 4 bases and J dropped 5 bases, with 10 bases sitting between them. CDR3 in amino acids: CASSSLPGDTQYF. DNA for the CDR3: TGTGCCAGCAGCTCACTCCCGGGAGATACGCAGTATTTT.

The rearrangement uses TRBV28 and TRBJ1-5; 8 positions agree with TRBD1. V shed 6 bases and J 6 bases; nucleotides not matched to a gene: 13. From germline, CDR1 is MDHEN and CDR2 SYDVKM. The CDR3 has 16 amino acids. The CDR3 region is CASRDPGTGFRQPQHF. CDR3 in DNA: TGTGCCAGCAGGGATCCCGGGACAGGTTTTCGTCAGCCCCAGCATTTT.

This chain uses TRBV18 with TRBJ2-7, with D unclear. CDR1 and CDR2 (germline): KGHSH, LQKENI. CDR3 length: 11 amino acids. V lost 2 bases to trimming and J lost 7 bases, with 6 bases between them. This CDR3 reads CASSPSREQYF. In DNA form, the CDR3 reads TGTGCCAGCTCACCATCGCGAGAGCAGTACTTC.